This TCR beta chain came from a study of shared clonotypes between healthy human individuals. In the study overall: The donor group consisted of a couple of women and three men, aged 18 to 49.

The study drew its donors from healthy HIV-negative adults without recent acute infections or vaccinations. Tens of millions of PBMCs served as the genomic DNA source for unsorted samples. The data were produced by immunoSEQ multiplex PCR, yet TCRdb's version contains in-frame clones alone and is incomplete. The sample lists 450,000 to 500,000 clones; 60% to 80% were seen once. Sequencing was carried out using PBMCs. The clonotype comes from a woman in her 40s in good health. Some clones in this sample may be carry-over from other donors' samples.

As DNA, the CDR3 is TGTGCCAGCAGCCCCAGCGCTCACTATGGCTACACCTTC. It encodes CASSPSAHYGYTF. The chain uses TRBV9 and TRBJ1-2; D unclear. The V gene's germline CDR1 is SGDLS and CDR2 YYNGEE. With 4 bases removed from V and 3 bases from J, the gap between germline ends came to 10 bases. The CDR3 length is 13 residues.